This record concerns one T cell receptor (beta chain) sequence. As yet, its antigen is unknown. The entry originates in a study of T cell responses to AZD1222 COVID-19 vaccine. Whole-study results and caveats: CD4 TCRs covered the whole spike, strongest at regions 160-218 and 743-854. Targets within unmutated variant regions were reportedly found for nearly half of spike-specific TCRs.

Losses at the gene ends were 9 bases for V and 3 bases for J; bases not matched to a gene: 4. CDR3 length equals 14 residues. The germline V gene encodes CDR1 KGHDR and CDR2 SFDVKD. The data were produced by immunoSEQ multiplex PCR, yet TCRdb's version contains in-frame clones alone and is incomplete. The sample holds tens of thousands of clones, roughly 88% seen once. The sequence derives from an adult in good health. Sequenced material: peripheral blood, taken on day 0 of AZD1222 vaccination. The chain recombines TRBV24-1 with TRBJ2-1; the match to TRBD2 covers 10 bases. CDR3 DNA sequence: TGTGCCACCGGGGCTAGCGGGGGCTACAATGAGCAGTTCTTC. Protein: CATGASGGYNEQFF.